This T cell receptor (beta chain) comes out of a study of CD8 T cells in ankylosing spondylitis. Study conclusions and caveats: In ankylosing spondylitis blood, a motif of roughly 8 highly homologous TCR beta variants appeared characteristic. Prior work had noted some motif variants in reactive arthritis blood and synovial fluid.

This clonotype was detected only a few times. The antigen is not known. In making TCR beta libraries, quantitative 5'-RACE with molecular barcodes was used. TCRdb passed the 5' RACE reads through MiXCR, listing each CDR3 protein once. The top ten clones hold 0.95% to 1.4% of a sample with about 340,000 distinct CDR3 sequences, 14% to 15% of them seen once. The sample comprised blood, either unsorted or a sorted T cell fraction (not recorded which). This clonotype originated in a male donor with ankylosing spondylitis or in good health (not recorded which).

This chain's CDR3 is CASSRDNMQETQYF. CDR3 coding DNA: TGCGCCAGCAGCCGGGACAACATGCAAGAGACCCAGTACTTC. The V call is TRBV5-1, the J call TRBJ2-5; D is possibly TRBD1 (6 bases). The CDR3 totals 14 residues. The V end was cut by 4 bases, the J end by 2 bases, with 12 bases between. The germline gives CDR1 SGHRS, CDR2 YFSETQ.